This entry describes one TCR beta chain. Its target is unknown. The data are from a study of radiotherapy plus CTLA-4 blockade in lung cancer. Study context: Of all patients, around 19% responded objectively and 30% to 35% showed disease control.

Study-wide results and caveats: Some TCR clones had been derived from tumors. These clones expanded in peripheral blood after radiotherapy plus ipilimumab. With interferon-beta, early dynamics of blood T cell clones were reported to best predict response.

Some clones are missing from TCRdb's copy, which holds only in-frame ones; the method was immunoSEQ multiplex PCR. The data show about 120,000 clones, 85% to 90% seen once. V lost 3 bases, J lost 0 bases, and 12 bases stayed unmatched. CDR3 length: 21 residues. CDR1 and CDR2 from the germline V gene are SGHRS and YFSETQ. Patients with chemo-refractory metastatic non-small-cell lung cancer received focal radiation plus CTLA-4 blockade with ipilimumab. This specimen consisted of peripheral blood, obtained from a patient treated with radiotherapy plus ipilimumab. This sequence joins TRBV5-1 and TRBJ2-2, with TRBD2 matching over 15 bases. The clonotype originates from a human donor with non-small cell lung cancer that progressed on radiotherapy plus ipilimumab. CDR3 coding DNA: TGCGCCAGCAGCTCGAACCCCGGGACTAGCGGGAGGTACGCGAACACCGGGGAGCTGTTTTTT. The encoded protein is CASSSNPGTSGRYANTGELFF.